The rows below give T cell receptor beta chains drawn from one sample of a study of T-cell reconstitution after alpha-beta-depleted transplantation in children. TCRdb called the PCR reads again in MiXCR, with one record for every CDR3 protein. Counted here are 300,000 or so distinct CDR3 sequences, 9.9% occurring once; the ten biggest clones make up about a tenth. The starting material was PBMCs from the stem cell graft donor, obtained from the stem cell graft. These receptor sequences come from a human donor who donated a stem cell graft to a child with SCID. The CDR3 runs from the conserved cysteine through the conserved F or W. A D gene is named only where the DNA matches it firmly.

D | V | CDR3
NA | TRBV19 | CASTRNTEAFF
TRBD1 | TRBV12-3/TRBV12-4 | CASSSSGQGVIEQYF
NA | TRBV27 | CASKYAGRSTGELFF
TRBD1 | TRBV19 | CATEGQGTAGELFF
NA | TRBV18 | CASSPNVGGYTF
NA | TRBV7-9 | CASSEEYNEQFF
NA | TRBV3-1 | CASANPEDSDNEQFF
TRBD1 | TRBV7-9 | CASTGTGGINEQFF
TRBD1 | TRBV9 | CASGETGGFPDTQYF
NA | TRBV29-1 | CSVERDGGPYNEQFF
TRBD1 | TRBV12-3/TRBV12-4 | CASGTGGAGANVLTF
NA | TRBV3-1 | CASSQGPGANTIYF
NA | TRBV9 | CASSTAGQKNEQFF
TRBD2 | TRBV3-1 | CASSQAGGGSYEQYF
NA | TRBV5-1 | CASSLDRSTGELFF
NA | TRBV6-1 | CASTPGGPRRTDTQYF
TRBD2 | TRBV5-1 | CASSLGFAAGGFNEQFF
TRBD1 | TRBV7-9 | CASSLVGPEGAWGYTF
NA | TRBV7-9 | CASRTGTAARETQYF
NA | TRBV20-1 | CSANAYSYNEQFF
NA | TRBV6-2/TRBV6-3 | CASSPGQRIAKNIQYF
NA | TRBV12-3/TRBV12-4 | CASSRDSTQTEAFF
TRBD1 | TRBV6-5 | CASSYLTGVGEEKLFF
NA | TRBV20-1 | CSASPRSGWYQETQYF
TRBD1 | TRBV7-9 | CASSLGDSAIYEQYF
NA | TRBV11-2 | CASSLALDNEQFF